This TCR beta chain is from a study of cytomegalovirus exposure and HLA in healthy donors. Researchers ran the PCR with 60 Vbeta and 13 Jbeta primers. Profiling relied on immunoSEQ multiplex PCR, and the TCRdb table lists in-frame clones only, not all of them. Counted here are roughly 97,000 clones, about 81% occurring once; the ten biggest clones make up roughly 5%. The V gene end was trimmed by 0 bases and the J gene end by 3 bases; junction bases not matched to a gene: 9. The CDR3 sequence is 17 residues long. The germline V gene encodes CDR1 SGDLS and CDR2 YYNGEE. The chain has TRBV9 and TRBJ2-1, with 7 bases aligning to TRBD2. The receptor's source is a man aged 35 to 55 in good health and CMV-seropositive. Material: PBMCs. The CDR3 reads CASSVGSGVAGYNEQFF. CDR3 coding DNA: TGTGCCAGCAGCGTAGGAAGTGGGGTAGCGGGCTACAATGAGCAGTTCTTC.